The 14 T cell receptor beta chains below all came from one sample that was sequenced in a study of blood T cell repertoires in COVID-19. Measured with immunoSEQ multiplex PCR; TCRdb has only the in-frame clones, and not every one. The sample consists of fewer than 200,000 clones, around 89% of them appearing once. The sample consisted of peripheral blood. These receptors all stem from a man aged 55 to 70 with acute or convalescent COVID-19.

V and J are TRBV27 and TRBJ2-7; no clear D. Trimming removed 4 bases at V and 3 bases at J, with 4 bases between. This CDR3 contains 11 residues. The germline V gene has CDR1 MNHEY and CDR2 SMNVEV (reference sequence). The CDR3 sequence: CASSSRYEQYF. The CDR3 DNA sequence: TGTGCCAGCAGTTCTCGCTACGAGCAGTACTTC.

This chain connects TRBV6-1 to TRBJ1-2; D perhaps matches TRBD1 (6 bases). The CDR3 is 12 residues long. V lost 3 bases and J 4 bases, leaving 6 bases between the germline ends. Germline values: CDR1 MNHNS, CDR2 SASEGT. The CDR3 DNA reads as TGTGCCAGCAGTGACAGGGGCTATGGCTACACCTTC. The encoded protein is CASSDRGYGYTF.

This rearrangement joins TRBV18 to TRBJ2-2; TRBD1 might be the D (6 bases). There are 17 residues in the CDR3. V was clipped by 2 bases and J by 0 bases, with 13 bases between them. The V gene's germline CDR1 is KGHSH and CDR2 LQKENI. As DNA, the CDR3 is TGTGCCAGCTCACCATTAGGGACAAGATCGAACACCGGGGAGCTGTTTTTT. Encoded protein: CASSPLGTRSNTGELFF.

This chain uses TRBV11-2 with TRBJ1-3; D gene ambiguous. The CDR3 is 13 amino acids. Germline lookup yields CDR1 SGHAT and CDR2 FQNNGV. V lost 5 bases, J lost 4 bases, and 9 bases lay in between. The CDR3 protein is CASSPEAGNTIYF. The CDR3 region has the DNA TGTGCCAGCAGCCCTGAGGCCGGAAACACCATATATTTT.

The chain couples TRBV6-5 to TRBJ1-2; D is perhaps TRBD1 (5 bases). Trimming took off 6 bases at V and 6 bases at J, with 11 bases between the two ends. Per the germline V gene, CDR1 is MNHEY and CDR2 is SVGAGI. The CDR3 covers 12 residues. The CDR3 region has the DNA TGTGCCAGCAGGACCAGGGATAATGGCTACACCTTC. Its translation is CASRTRDNGYTF.

The gene calls are TRBV30 and TRBJ1-1; TRBD1 aligns across 11 bases. In germline, CDR1 is GTSNPN, CDR2 SVGIG (reference sequence). This CDR3 is 17 amino acids long. V trimming: 1 base; J trimming: 0 bases; junction bases outside the gene matches: 7. CDR3 sequence: CAWSGRGTGGVNTEAFF. The CDR3 DNA follows: TGTGCCTGGAGTGGGAGAGGGACAGGGGGAGTGAACACTGAAGCTTTCTTT.

This clone was recorded once. J is TRBJ2-1 and V is TRBV29-1; 9 bases fit TRBD2. The CDR3 length is 13 residues. With V trimmed by 4 bases and J by 6 bases, 4 bases remained unmatched. Germline V gene data show CDR1 as SQVTM and CDR2 as ANQGSEA. As DNA, the CDR3 is TGCAGCGTTGCAGCGGGGGGAATCAATGAGCAGTTCTTC. It translates to CSVAAGGINEQFF.

The rearrangement uses TRBV28 and TRBJ2-1; 7 bases agree with TRBD2. The length of the CDR3 is 16 residues. The germline V gene encodes CDR1 MDHEN and CDR2 SYDVKM. The V segment lost 7 bases and the J segment 4 bases; nucleotides outside the gene matches: 13. CDR3 coding DNA: TGTGCCAGCACCCAAGACTTAGCGGGTGCTTACAATGAGCAGTTCTTC. Protein product: CASTQDLAGAYNEQFF.

The sample holds one count of this clone. In nucleotides, the CDR3 is TGTGCCAGCAGCTTGGAGGGGTCCTACAATGAGCAGTTCTTC. Its protein product is CASSLEGSYNEQFF. The chain joins TRBV11-2 to TRBJ2-1; maybe TRBD2 (6 bases). Germline V gene data show CDR1 as SGHAT and CDR2 as FQNNGV. The CDR3 runs 14 residues. Trimming took off 3 bases at V and 1 base at J, with 7 bases between the two ends.

This clone appeared once. J is TRBJ2-3 and V is TRBV24-1; D is unresolved. Germline V lookup: CDR1 KGHDR, CDR2 SFDVKD. The length of the CDR3 is 12 residues. V lost 4 bases and J 10 bases, leaving 11 bases between the germline ends. The CDR3 loop reads CATSEGFRAQYF. In DNA form, the CDR3 reads TGTGCCACCAGTGAAGGCTTCCGGGCGCAGTATTTT.

This clone was counted a single time. The chain's CDR3 is CASSLRDPGELAFF. The CDR3 coding sequence is TGTGCCAGCAGCTTGCGGGACCCTGGGGAACTGGCTTTCTTT. The chain has TRBV7-2 and TRBJ1-1; D perhaps matches TRBD1 (5 bases). The CDR3 sequence is 14 residues long. Germline V gene lookup returns CDR1 SGHTA and CDR2 FQGNSA. Trimming left V 3 bases short and J 11 bases short, with 19 bases between.

The CDR3 spells CASSRGGNTIYF. The CDR3 bases are TGTGCCAGCAGCCGAGGGGGAAACACCATATATTTT. The rearrangement uses TRBV7-6 and TRBJ1-3; D remains ambiguous. CDR1 and CDR2 (germline): SGHVS, FNYEAQ. The length of the CDR3 is 12 residues. Trimming pared 5 bases from V and 4 bases from J, leaving 6 bases between.

The V call is TRBV27, the J call TRBJ2-2; 7 positions agree with TRBD2. The CDR3 totals 14 residues. The V gene end was trimmed by 2 bases and the J gene end by 7 bases; junction bases not matched to a gene: 4. Per the germline V gene, CDR1 is MNHEY and CDR2 is SMNVEV (reference sequence). The CDR3 DNA reads TGTGCCAGCAGTTTACTAGGCGGGGGCGGGGAGCTGTTTTTT. Translated, it gives CASSLLGGGGELFF.

This clone showed up just a few times. This chain connects TRBV5-8 to TRBJ2-6, with no clear D. Germline values: CDR1 SGHTS, CDR2 YDEGEE. This CDR3 region has 15 residues. Trimming removed 4 bases at V and 0 bases at J, with 8 bases between. CDR3 sequence reads: CASSPGNSGANVLTF. The CDR3 coding sequence is TGTGCCAGCAGCCCAGGTAACTCTGGGGCCAACGTCCTGACTTTC.